Detailed here is one TCR beta chain. This record belongs to a study of blood T cell repertoires in COVID-19. Whole-study context: The United States, Italy and Spain provided the acute and convalescent COVID-19 samples. In each case, the material was cDNA or gDNA derived from T cells, B-cell-depleted T cells, or PBMCs.

Sequencing was performed with immunoSEQ multiplex PCR; in TCRdb, only in-frame clones are kept and a portion is missing. The table records over 110,000 clones, around 81% of them present only once. Between the trimmed V and J ends, which lost 0 bases and 6 bases, there was a span of 7 bases. CDR3 size: 13 residues. The V gene's germline CDR1 is LGHDT and CDR2 YNNKEL (reference sequence). The sequenced sample consisted of peripheral blood. This TCR was sampled from a human donor in a cohort sampled during active COVID-19. This chain connects TRBV3-1 (or the pseudogene TRBV3-2) to TRBJ2-3; no firm D call. The CDR3 region is CASSQDPRDTQYF. The CDR3 DNA follows: TGTGCCAGCAGCCAAGATCCGAGGGATACGCAGTATTTT.